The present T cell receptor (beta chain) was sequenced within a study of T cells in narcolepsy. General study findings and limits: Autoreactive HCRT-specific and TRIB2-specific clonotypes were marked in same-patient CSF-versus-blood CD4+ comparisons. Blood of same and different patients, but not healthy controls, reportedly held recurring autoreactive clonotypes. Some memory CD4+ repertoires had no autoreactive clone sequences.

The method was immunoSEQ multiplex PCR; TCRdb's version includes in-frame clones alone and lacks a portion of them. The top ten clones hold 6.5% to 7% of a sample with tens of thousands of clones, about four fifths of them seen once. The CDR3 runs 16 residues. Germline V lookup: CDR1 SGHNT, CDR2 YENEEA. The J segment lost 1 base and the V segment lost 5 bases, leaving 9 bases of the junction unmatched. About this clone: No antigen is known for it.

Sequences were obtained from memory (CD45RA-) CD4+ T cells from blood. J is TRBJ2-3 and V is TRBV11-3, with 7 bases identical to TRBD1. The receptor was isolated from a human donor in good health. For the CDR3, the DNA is TGTGCCAGCAGCCCTGGACAGGACGACCGCACAGATACGCAGTATTTT. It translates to CASSPGQDDRTDTQYF.